The rows below give T cell receptor beta chains drawn from one sample of a study of CD8 T cells in Susac syndrome. TCRdb passed the immunoSEQ multiplex PCR reads through MiXCR, listing each CDR3 protein once. The profile covers about 300,000 distinct CDR3 sequences, with around 84% appearing a single time and about 0.11% taken by the ten largest. Sample: CD8+ T cells from PBMCs. Every receptor here comes from a human donor with multiple sclerosis. Both conserved end residues are part of each CDR3. The D gene is left open where the match is weak. Clone size appears in some rows only: once, few, many, or a class for an expanded clone.

D gene	J gene	clone size	V gene	CDR3 DNA	CDR3 protein
-	TRBJ2-5	once	TRBV9	TGTGCCAGCAGTTATAGTGGGGGCCCACAAGAGACCCAGTACTTC	CASSYSGGPQETQYF
-	TRBJ1-4	-	TRBV4-2	TGTGCCAGCAGCCAAGGGAGGGAAGCAACTAATGAAAAACTGTTTTTT	CASSQGREATNEKLFF
TRBD2	TRBJ2-2	-	TRBV5-6	TGTGCCAGCAGCCCACGGACTAGTTGGGACACCGGGGAGCTGTTTTTT	CASSPRTSWDTGELFF
-	TRBJ2-7	once	TRBV28	TGTGCCAGCAGGACAGGCTCCTACGAGCAGTACTTC	CASRTGSYEQYF
TRBD2	TRBJ2-3	-	TRBV6-1	TGTGCCAGCAGTGAATCGCTAGCGGGAGGGGAAGATACGCAGTATTTT	CASSESLAGGEDTQYF
TRBD2	TRBJ2-1	-	TRBV20-1	TGCAGTGCTAGGGAAACTAGCGGAGGAAGGGAGCAGTTCTTC	CSARETSGGREQFF
-	TRBJ2-3	once	TRBV6-2/TRBV6-3	TGTGCCGCGGGGTACACTTTTCACACAGATACGCAGTATTTT	CAAGYTFHTDTQYF
-	TRBJ2-1	-	TRBV20-1	TGCAGTGCTAGACGCGTTAAATCTGAGCAGTTCTTC	CSARRVKSEQFF
TRBD2	TRBJ2-3	-	TRBV27	TGTGCCAGCACCATAGCTAGCGGGCGTCGCACAGATACGCAGTATTTT	CASTIASGRRTDTQYF
-	TRBJ2-7	-	TRBV7-9	TGTGCCAGCAGCCGCTACGGCGCAGGGAGGTCGGTCTCCTACGAGCAGTACTTC	CASSRYGAGRSVSYEQYF
TRBD1	TRBJ2-2	-	TRBV2	TGTGCCAGCAGCGACAGGGGGACCGGGGAGCTGTTTTTT	CASSDRGTGELFF
-	TRBJ2-7	-	TRBV12-3/TRBV12-4	TGTGCCAGCAGCTTCCGAAAGCTCCCAGGGTACTACGAGCAGTACTTC	CASSFRKLPGYYEQYF
-	TRBJ2-7	once	TRBV9	TGTGCCAGCAGCCCTAACAGGGCCGGCTACGAGCAGTACTTC	CASSPNRAGYEQYF
TRBD1	TRBJ1-1	-	TRBV29-1	TGCAGCGTTGAACAAGGACAGGGCCCCACTGAAGCTTTCTTT	CSVEQGQGPTEAFF
-	TRBJ1-1	-	TRBV12-3/TRBV12-4	TGTGCCAGCAGGTTGGAGGCTGAAGCTTTCTTT	CASRLEAEAFF
-	TRBJ2-2	-	TRBV27	TGTGCCAGCAGTTTATCGATTTACACCGGGGAGCTGTTTTTT	CASSLSIYTGELFF
-	TRBJ2-6	-	TRBV7-9	TGTGCCAGCAGCGGAGGCAGGGCCTCTGGGGCCAACGTCCTGACTTTC	CASSGGRASGANVLTF
-	TRBJ2-2	-	TRBV4-1	TGCGCCAGCAGCCAGGAAGGATTCACCGGGGAGCTGTTTTTT	CASSQEGFTGELFF
-	TRBJ2-5	-	TRBV6-1	TGTGCCAGCAGTGAAAAGCTCGAGGGTGGGACCCAGTACTTC	CASSEKLEGGTQYF
-	TRBJ2-3	few	TRBV6-2/TRBV6-3	TGTGCCAGCAGTTACGCCGGGTTCACAGATACGCAGTATTTT	CASSYAGFTDTQYF
TRBD2	TRBJ2-1	-	TRBV6-1	TGTGCCAGCAGTCCCGCAGCGGGAGGGAGCTCCTACAATGAGCAGTTCTTC	CASSPAAGGSSYNEQFF
-	TRBJ2-3	-	TRBV25-1	TGTGCCAGCAGTGACGGGAACGATGGCACAGATACGCAGTATTTT	CASSDGNDGTDTQYF
TRBD2	TRBJ2-2	-	TRBV10-2	TGCGCCAGCAGGTCGACTAGCGGGAGTGCCGGGGAGCTGTTTTTT	CASRSTSGSAGELFF
-	TRBJ2-7	-	TRBV2	TGTGCCAGCACGGAGGGCGGGGAGCAGTACTTC	CASTEGGEQYF
TRBD2	TRBJ2-2	once	TRBV30	TGTGCCTGGGAACGGTGGCTAGCGGGGTCGAACACCGGGGAGCTGTTTTTT	CAWERWLAGSNTGELFF
TRBD1	TRBJ1-2	-	TRBV27	TGTGCCAGCAATTTCATTGACAGGGACTATGGCTACACCTTC	CASNFIDRDYGYTF
TRBD2	TRBJ2-3	-	TRBV6-5	TGTGCCAGCAGTTACGGACTAGAATTCAATACGCAGTATTTT	CASSYGLEFNTQYF
-	TRBJ2-5	few	TRBV27	TGTGCCAGCAGTTTATCGAGAGGGTCAGAGACCCAGTACTTC	CASSLSRGSETQYF
TRBD2	TRBJ2-1	-	TRBV28	TGTGCCAGCAGCTCGGCCCTAGCGGGAGTCATAAATGAGCAGTTCTTC	CASSSALAGVINEQFF
-	TRBJ1-1	-	TRBV27	TGTGCCAGCATGAAGGGCCTGAACACTGAAGCTTTCTTT	CASMKGLNTEAFF
-	TRBJ2-5	-	TRBV7-6	TGTGCCAGCAGCTTAGGAATTACCCAGTACTTC	CASSLGITQYF
-	TRBJ1-1	-	TRBV7-6	TGTGCCAGCAGCCCACCCTATAAGAACACTGAAGCTTTCTTT	CASSPPYKNTEAFF
TRBD2	TRBJ2-2	few	TRBV6-9	TGTGCCAGCAGTTATCCGGCGGGAGGCAACACCGGGGAGCTGTTTTTT	CASSYPAGGNTGELFF
-	TRBJ1-2	-	TRBV5-1	TGCGCCAGCAGCCCCCCGGGGGCGCAAGGCTACACCTTC	CASSPPGAQGYTF
-	TRBJ2-5	-	TRBV27	TGTGCCAGCAGAACCCGACTCACCCCGGAAGGGGTCGAGACCCAGTACTTC	CASRTRLTPEGVETQYF
TRBD2	TRBJ2-1	few	TRBV7-9	TGTGCCAGCAGCCGGGGACTAGCGAATGAGCAGTTCTTC	CASSRGLANEQFF
-	TRBJ2-2	-	TRBV20-1	TGCAGTGCTAGAGCCCTACGGAGAGGGAACACCGGGGAGCTGTTTTTT	CSARALRRGNTGELFF
-	TRBJ2-1	-	TRBV7-2	TGTGCCAGCAGCTTGGATTGGGGTACATACAATGAGCAGTTCTTC	CASSLDWGTYNEQFF